The rows below give T cell receptor beta chains drawn from one sample of a study of OX40 agonist ivuxolimab in advanced cancers. Produced via immunoSEQ multiplex PCR; TCRdb's table is partial and in-frame only. The table lists around 69,000 clones, about 85% of them singletons. This specimen was CD4+ or CD8+ T cells sorted from blood, taken in a trial of the OX40 agonist ivuxolimab. The receptors originated from an adult with an advanced solid tumor such as melanoma, head and neck, liver or kidney cancer. Both conserved end residues are part of each CDR3. D genes are given only for firm matches. Some rows have no size entry. The others give once, few or many, or a class for an expanded clone.

TGTGCCAGCAGCTTAAATAGCGGGAGGGCCCTCTATCTGTTCTTC	CASSLNSGRALYLFF	TRBJ2-1	few	TRBV7-3	TRBD2
TGTGCCAGCAGCTTAGAAGGGGCCTATATGGGCGACTACACCTTC	CASSLEGAYMGDYTF	TRBJ1-2	.	TRBV11-2	.
TGTGCCAGCAGCCCCGCGAACACCGGGGAGCTGTTTTTT	CASSPANTGELFF	TRBJ2-2	once	TRBV6-5	.
TGTGCCAGCGGGGGGGACAGGAGGTCAACCTCTTCTAACACCGGGGAGCTGTTTTTT	CASGGDRRSTSSNTGELFF	TRBJ2-2	.	TRBV5-4	.
TGTGCCAGCAGCTTAAGCGGGATAAACTACAATGAGCAGTTCTTC	CASSLSGINYNEQFF	TRBJ2-1	.	TRBV7-2	TRBD2
TGTGCCAGCAGCCCCGGACTAGCGGGAGTGAACACCGGGGAGCTGTTTTTT	CASSPGLAGVNTGELFF	TRBJ2-2	.	TRBV11-3	TRBD2
TGTGCCAGCAGCTCCTCGAGAAGGCTAGCGGGACGTAGCGGGGAGCTGTTTTTT	CASSSSRRLAGRSGELFF	TRBJ2-2	.	TRBV7-9	TRBD2
TGTGCCAGTAGTGCCTGGGGACTAGCGGAGCAAGAGACCCAGTACTTC	CASSAWGLAEQETQYF	TRBJ2-5	.	TRBV19	TRBD2
TGCGCCAGCAGCCAAGATCACACCTATAGCAATCAGCCCCAGCATTTT	CASSQDHTYSNQPQHF	TRBJ1-5	few	TRBV4-3	.
TGTGCCAGCAGTCCCAAGACAGGGAGATTAAACACTGAAGCTTTCTTT	CASSPKTGRLNTEAFF	TRBJ1-1	once	TRBV27	TRBD1
TGTGCCAGCAGCCAAGCCGGGACTAGCTCGTGGCAGTACTTC	CASSQAGTSSWQYF	TRBJ2-5	.	TRBV14	TRBD2
TGTGCCAGCAGACCCCGGACTAGGTTATCAGATACGCAGTATTTT	CASRPRTRLSDTQYF	TRBJ2-3	.	TRBV27	TRBD2
TGTGCCATCAGTGAGTACGGCGGTTCGAACACTGAAGCTTTCTTT	CAISEYGGSNTEAFF	TRBJ1-1	.	TRBV10-3	.
TGTGCCAGTAGTATATACAGGCATGAGCAGTTCTTC	CASSIYRHEQFF	TRBJ2-1	.	TRBV19	.
TGTGCCAGCAGTGGCCGGGACAGGGGCGAAGAGCAGTACTTC	CASSGRDRGEEQYF	TRBJ2-7	.	TRBV6-5	TRBD1
TGTGCCAGCAGCTCCCCAGGGGGCAAGACTAATGAAAAACTGTTTTTT	CASSSPGGKTNEKLFF	TRBJ1-4	.	TRBV7-2	TRBD1
TGTGCCAGCAGTTACGAGGGACAGGGGGCGGTCGGGGAGCTGTTTTTT	CASSYEGQGAVGELFF	TRBJ2-2	once	TRBV6-5	TRBD1
TGTGCCAGCGGGCGGGACAATGATAATTCACCCCTCCACTTT	CASGRDNDNSPLHF	TRBJ1-6	.	TRBV2	.
TGTGCCAGCAGTGAAGAGTTGCCAGATACGCAGTATTTT	CASSEELPDTQYF	TRBJ2-3	.	TRBV6-1	.
TGTGCCAGCAGCCGCGTGAGAATGCAGGCCCCCTATGGCTACACCTTC	CASSRVRMQAPYGYTF	TRBJ1-2	.	TRBV5-4	.
TGTGCCAGCTCACCATACGAGGCGACTGAAGCTTTCTTT	CASSPYEATEAFF	TRBJ1-1	few	TRBV18	.
TGCGCCAGCAGCCAAGCCAGCGGGAGGACCTATCAAAATCCTACGGACAATGAGCAGTTCTTC	CASSQASGRTYQNPTDNEQFF	TRBJ2-1	.	TRBV4-1	TRBD2
TGTGCCAGCAGCCCCGACCGGTTCTCACCCCTCCACTTT	CASSPDRFSPLHF	TRBJ1-6	.	TRBV11-1	.
TGTGCCAGCACCCCTAGCGTTTTCACCGGGGAGCTGTTTTTT	CASTPSVFTGELFF	TRBJ2-2	few	TRBV6-1	.
TGTGCCAGTCATCGGGAAAAGAACACCGGGGAGCTGTTTTTT	CASHREKNTGELFF	TRBJ2-2	.	TRBV19	.
TGTGCCAGCAGTGACGAACAGGGGTATAATTCACCCCTCCACTTT	CASSDEQGYNSPLHF	TRBJ1-6	few	TRBV2	TRBD1
TGTGCCAGCAGCCCCACCCGATGGGAAAATAGCTACGAGCAGTACTTC	CASSPTRWENSYEQYF	TRBJ2-7	.	TRBV9	.
TGCAGCGGCGACCGGGACACTGAAGCTTTCTTT	CSGDRDTEAFF	TRBJ1-1	.	TRBV29-1	.
TGTGCCAGCAGCCCCCCCCGGACACCCTCCTACGAGCAGTACTTC	CASSPPRTPSYEQYF	TRBJ2-7	.	TRBV11-3	.
TGTGCCAGCAGCACCGACCCCGACGGGCGGAACACCGGGGAGCTGTTTTTT	CASSTDPDGRNTGELFF	TRBJ2-2	.	TRBV9	.
TGCGCCAGCAGCCCTGCAGAGCCGAGCACAGATACGCAGTATTTT	CASSPAEPSTDTQYF	TRBJ2-3	.	TRBV4-3	.
TGTGCCAGCAGCCCGACGGTGGTAGGCACCTTC	CASSPTVVGTF	TRBJ1-2	.	TRBV7-2	.
TGTGCCAGCAGCCGCGCCGGGGGTCTCTACTTCGCTGGGGCCAACGTCCTGACTTTC	CASSRAGGLYFAGANVLTF	TRBJ2-6	.	TRBV11-2	.
TGTGCCAGCAGCTTAAAAGGGACTAGCGACTACTACAATGAGCAGTTCTTC	CASSLKGTSDYYNEQFF	TRBJ2-1	.	TRBV7-9	TRBD2
TGTGCCAGCATCGTAGCGGGAGGGCGGTACGAGCAGTACTTC	CASIVAGGRYEQYF	TRBJ2-7	.	TRBV2	TRBD2
TGTGCCAGCAGTGAATTAGGGACAGGGGCTTTCTTT	CASSELGTGAFF	TRBJ1-1	.	TRBV6-1	TRBD1